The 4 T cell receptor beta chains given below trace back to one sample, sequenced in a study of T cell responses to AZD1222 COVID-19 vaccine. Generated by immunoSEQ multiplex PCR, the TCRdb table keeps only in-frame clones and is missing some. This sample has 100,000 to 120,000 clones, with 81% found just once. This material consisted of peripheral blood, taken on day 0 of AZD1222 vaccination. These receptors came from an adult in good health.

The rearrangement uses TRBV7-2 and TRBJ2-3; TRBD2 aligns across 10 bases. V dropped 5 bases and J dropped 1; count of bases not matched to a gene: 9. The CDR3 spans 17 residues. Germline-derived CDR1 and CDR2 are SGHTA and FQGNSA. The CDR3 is CASSILPGTSGTDTQYF. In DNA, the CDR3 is TGTGCCAGCAGCATATTACCCGGGACTAGCGGCACAGATACGCAGTATTTT.

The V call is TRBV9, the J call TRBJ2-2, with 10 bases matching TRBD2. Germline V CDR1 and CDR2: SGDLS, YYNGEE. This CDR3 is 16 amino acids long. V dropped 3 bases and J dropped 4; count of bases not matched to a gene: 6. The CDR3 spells CASSGPGLALTGELFF. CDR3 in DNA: TGTGCCAGCAGCGGCCCGGGACTAGCGCTCACCGGGGAGCTGTTTTTT.

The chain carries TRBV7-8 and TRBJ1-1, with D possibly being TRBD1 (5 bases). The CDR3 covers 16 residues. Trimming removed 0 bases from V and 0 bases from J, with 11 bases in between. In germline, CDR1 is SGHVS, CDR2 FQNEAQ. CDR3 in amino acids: CASSLALMGLNTEAFF. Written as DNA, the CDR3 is TGTGCCAGCAGCTTAGCGTTGATGGGGCTGAACACTGAAGCTTTCTTT.

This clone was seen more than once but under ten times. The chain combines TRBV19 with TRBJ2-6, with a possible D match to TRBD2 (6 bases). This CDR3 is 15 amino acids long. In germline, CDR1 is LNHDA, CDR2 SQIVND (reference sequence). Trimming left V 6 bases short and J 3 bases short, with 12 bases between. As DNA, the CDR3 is TGTGCCAGTAGCCCCATGGAGGGTGGGGCCAACGTCCTGACTTTC. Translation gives CASSPMEGGANVLTF.